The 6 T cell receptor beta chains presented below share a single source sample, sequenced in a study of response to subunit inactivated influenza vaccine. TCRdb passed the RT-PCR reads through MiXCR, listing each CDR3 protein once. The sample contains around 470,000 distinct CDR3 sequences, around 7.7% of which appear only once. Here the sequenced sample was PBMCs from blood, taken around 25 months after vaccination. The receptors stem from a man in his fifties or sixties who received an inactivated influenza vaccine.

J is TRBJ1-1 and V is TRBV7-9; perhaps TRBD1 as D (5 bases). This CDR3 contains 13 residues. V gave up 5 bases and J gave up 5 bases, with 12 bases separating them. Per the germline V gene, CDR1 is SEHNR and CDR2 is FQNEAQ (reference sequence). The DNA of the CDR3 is TGTGCCAGCAGCCCGGGACCGCGGACTGAAGCTTTCTTT. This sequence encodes CASSPGPRTEAFF.

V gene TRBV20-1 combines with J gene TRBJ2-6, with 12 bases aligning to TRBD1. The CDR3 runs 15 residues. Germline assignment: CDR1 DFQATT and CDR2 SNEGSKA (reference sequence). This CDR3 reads CCAGQGARGANVLTF. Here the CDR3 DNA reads TGCTGCGCGGGACAGGGGGCGCGCGGGGCCAACGTCCTGACTTTC.

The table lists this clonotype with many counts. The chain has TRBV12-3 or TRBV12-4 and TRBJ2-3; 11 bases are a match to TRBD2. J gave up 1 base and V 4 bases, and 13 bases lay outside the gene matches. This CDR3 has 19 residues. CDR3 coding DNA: TGTGCCAGCAGTTCAAACCGACTAGCGGGGTTTGCAGGCACAGATACGCAGTATTTT. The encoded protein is CASSSNRLAGFAGTDTQYF.

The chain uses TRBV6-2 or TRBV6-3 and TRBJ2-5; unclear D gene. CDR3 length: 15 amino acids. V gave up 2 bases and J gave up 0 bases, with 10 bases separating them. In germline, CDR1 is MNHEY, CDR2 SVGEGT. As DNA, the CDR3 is TGTGCCAGCAGTTACGACGGAACGTACCAAGAGACCCAGTACTTC. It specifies CASSYDGTYQETQYF.

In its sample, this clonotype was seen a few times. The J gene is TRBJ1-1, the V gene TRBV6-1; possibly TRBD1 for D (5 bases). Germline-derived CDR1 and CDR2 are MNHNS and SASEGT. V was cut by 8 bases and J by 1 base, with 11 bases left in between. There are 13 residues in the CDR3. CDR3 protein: CASGGGKNTEAFF. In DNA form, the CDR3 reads TGTGCCAGCGGTGGGGGAAAGAACACTGAAGCTTTCTTT.

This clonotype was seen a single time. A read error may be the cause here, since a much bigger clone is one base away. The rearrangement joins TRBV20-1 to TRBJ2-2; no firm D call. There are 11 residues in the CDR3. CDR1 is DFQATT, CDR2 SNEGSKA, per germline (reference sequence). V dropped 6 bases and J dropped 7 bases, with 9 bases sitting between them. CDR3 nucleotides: TGCAGTGCCCCTATGGTCGGGGAGCTGTTTTTT. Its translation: CSAPMVGELFF.